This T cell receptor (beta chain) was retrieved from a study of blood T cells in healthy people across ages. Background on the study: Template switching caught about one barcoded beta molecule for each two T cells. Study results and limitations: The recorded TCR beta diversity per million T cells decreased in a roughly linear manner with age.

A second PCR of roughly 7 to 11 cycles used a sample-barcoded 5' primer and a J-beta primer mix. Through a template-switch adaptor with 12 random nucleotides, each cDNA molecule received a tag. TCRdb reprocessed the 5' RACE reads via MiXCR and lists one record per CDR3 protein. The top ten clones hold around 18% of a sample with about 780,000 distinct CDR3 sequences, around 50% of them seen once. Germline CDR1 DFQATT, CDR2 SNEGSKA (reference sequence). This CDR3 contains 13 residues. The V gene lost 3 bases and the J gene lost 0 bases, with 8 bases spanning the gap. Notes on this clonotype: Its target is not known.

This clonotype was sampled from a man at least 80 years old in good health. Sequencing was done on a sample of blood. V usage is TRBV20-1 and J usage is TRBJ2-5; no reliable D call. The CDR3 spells CSASIQYQETQYF. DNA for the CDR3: TGCAGTGCTAGTATTCAGTACCAAGAGACCCAGTACTTC.